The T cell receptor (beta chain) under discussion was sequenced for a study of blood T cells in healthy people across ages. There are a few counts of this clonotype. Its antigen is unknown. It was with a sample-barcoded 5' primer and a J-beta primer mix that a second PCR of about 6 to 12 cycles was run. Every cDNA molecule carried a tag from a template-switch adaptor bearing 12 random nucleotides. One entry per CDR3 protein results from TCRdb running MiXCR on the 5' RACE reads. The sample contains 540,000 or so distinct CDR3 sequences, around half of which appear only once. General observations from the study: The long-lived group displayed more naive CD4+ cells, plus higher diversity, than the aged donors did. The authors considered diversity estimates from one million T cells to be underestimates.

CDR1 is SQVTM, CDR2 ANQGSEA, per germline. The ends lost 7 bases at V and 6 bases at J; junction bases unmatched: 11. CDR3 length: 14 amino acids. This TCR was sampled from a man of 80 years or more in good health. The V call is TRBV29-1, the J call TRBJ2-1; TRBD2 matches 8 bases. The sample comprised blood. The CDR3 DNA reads TGCAGCGCCAGCGGGGGAAAACACAGCAATGAGCAGTTCTTC. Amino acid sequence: CSASGGKHSNEQFF.